This T cell receptor (beta chain) was recorded in a study of blood T cell repertoires in COVID-19 (dated by TCRdb to 2020 to 2022). Regarding the study in general: Collaborator samples came from the United States, Italy and Spain and covered acute and convalescent phases of COVID-19. The material from the prospective study consisted of cDNA or gDNA derived from T cells, B-cell-depleted T cells, or PBMCs. Deeply sampled blood TCRbeta repertoires from subjects exposed to, actively infected with, or recovered from COVID-19 were included in the dataset. The repertoires were made available in a free public database intended to serve as a resource for research on the immune response to SARS-CoV-2. The samples were drawn from the first 160 participants of the ongoing ImmuneRACE study and from over 950 subjects provided by 6 global collaborators. Nearly every sample came with metadata listing a de-identified subject ID, COVID-19 status, age in years and sex. Where available, HLA class I and class II types were obtained from metadata supplied by the sample provider rather than from assay-based typing. Study-wide conclusions, independent of this receptor: How much clinical and demographic metadata was included differed by source and by participant, and the metadata was provided uncurated.

The immunoSEQ Assay, a bias-controlled multiplex PCR, was used to amplify TCRbeta CDR3 regions from genomic DNA. The authors processed their data as follows. The number of nucleated cells in each sample was estimated by amplification of reference gene primers within the assay. Sequence reads were collapsed and filtered to measure the absolute abundance of every unique TCRbeta CDR3 rearrangement. For each sample, productive Simpson clonality was calculated by taking the square root of Simpson's diversity index across productive rearrangements. TCRdb stores this immuneACCESS table with in-frame sequences only. Part of the clones is absent; in the studies checked, under half of the shortfall reflects unresolved V genes, and no reason is known for the rest. The V and J calls and clone size are taken from that table; D and trimming were inferred from the DNA. The sample table records 170,000 or so clones; 90% to 95% of these occur just once. The top ten hold approximately 0.5% of the sample.

V gives up 2 bases and J gives up 1 base, and the segment between their germline ends measures 10 bases. CDR1 MNHNS and CDR2 SASEGT were looked up in the germline V gene. Taken from cysteine to phenylalanine, the CDR3 has 15 residues. Solely the CDR3 DNA is kept, with 45 bases framed from the first base. This clone has just a few counts. Its antigen specificity is not known. No qualities accompany the bases; no much larger clone lies one base away. The collaborating institutions used their own protocols to collect whole blood in K2EDTA tubes. For TCRbeta analysis, collaborator samples were shipped as frozen whole blood, as isolated PBMCs, or as DNA extracted from either sample type.

The rearranged segments are TRBV6-1 and TRBJ2-3; the D gene is not confidently resolved. The TCR comes from a man aged 50 to 59 with acute or convalescent COVID-19. The sequencing input was peripheral blood. The DNA is as follows: TGTGCCAGCAGTGAACTCCTTGGGCGCACAGATACGCAGTATTTT. This translates into CASSELLGRTDTQYF.